This TCR beta chain was obtained from a study of CD8+CD57+ T cells in acquired aplastic anemia. TCR beta VDJ and CDR3 profiles were obtained from a genomic DNA template. One entry per CDR3 protein results from TCRdb running MiXCR on the reads. Seen here are under 200,000 distinct CDR3 sequences, 64% observed once, and the top ten hold about 45%. J gave up 4 bases and V 4 bases, and 5 bases lay outside the gene matches. The CDR3 totals 15 residues. The V gene's germline CDR1 is SEHNR and CDR2 FQNEAQ (reference sequence). The chain combines TRBV7-9 with TRBJ2-5; TRBD2 matches 11 bases. Input material: sorted CD4+, CD8+, or CD8+CD57+ T cells (not recorded which) from PBMCs. The source is a human donor with severe aplastic anemia or a healthy control (not recorded which). CDR3 sequence (DNA): TGTGCCAGCAGCTCTCGGACTAGCGGGCCAGAGACCCAGTACTTC. Protein sequence: CASSSRTSGPETQYF. The whole variable domain, filled in from reference TRBV7-9 and TRBJ2-5, reads DTGVSQNPRHKITKRGQNVTFRCDPISEHNRLYWYRQTLGQGPEFLTYFQNEAQLEKSRLLSDRFSAERPKGSFSTLEIQRTEQGDSAMYLCASSSRTSGPETQYFGPGTRLLVL.